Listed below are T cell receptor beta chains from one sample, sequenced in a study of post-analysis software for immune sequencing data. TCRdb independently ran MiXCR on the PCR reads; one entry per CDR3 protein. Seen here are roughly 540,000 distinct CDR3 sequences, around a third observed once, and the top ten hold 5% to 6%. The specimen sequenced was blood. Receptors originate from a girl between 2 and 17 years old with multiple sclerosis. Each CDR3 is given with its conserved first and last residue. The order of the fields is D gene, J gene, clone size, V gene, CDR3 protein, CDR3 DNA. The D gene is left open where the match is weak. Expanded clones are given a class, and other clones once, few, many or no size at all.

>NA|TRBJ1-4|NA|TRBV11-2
CASSLGGRLGEKLFF
TGTGCCAGCAGCTTAGGAGGCAGGCTAGGGGAAAAACTGTTTTTT
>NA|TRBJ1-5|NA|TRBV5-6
CASSLRFQGLGQPQHF
TGTGCCAGCAGCTTGCGGTTTCAGGGGTTGGGACAGCCCCAGCATTTT
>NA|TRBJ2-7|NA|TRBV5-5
CASSSGPGQTYEQYF
TGTGCCAGCAGCAGCGGTCCGGGACAAACCTACGAGCAGTACTTC
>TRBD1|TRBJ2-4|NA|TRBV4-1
CASSLDRENIQYF
TGCGCCAGCAGCCTAGACAGGGAAAACATTCAGTACTTC
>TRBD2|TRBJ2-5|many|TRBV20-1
CSARGSDSGGQETQYF
TGCAGTGCTAGAGGGAGTGACAGCGGGGGCCAAGAGACCCAGTACTTC
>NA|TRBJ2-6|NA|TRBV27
CASSRGGANVLTF
TGTGCCAGCTCGCGGGGTGGGGCCAACGTCCTGACTTTC
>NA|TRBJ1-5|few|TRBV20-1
CSARFPGAYSNQPQHF
TGCAGTGCTAGATTCCCAGGGGCTTATAGCAATCAGCCCCAGCATTTT
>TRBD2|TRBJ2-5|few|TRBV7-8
CASSLRVASGFGRERQETQYF
TGTGCCAGCAGCTTAAGAGTGGCTAGCGGGTTCGGGAGGGAGAGACAAGAGACCCAGTACTTC
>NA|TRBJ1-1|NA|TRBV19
CASRYLSGSNTEAFF
TGTGCCAGTAGGTATCTCTCAGGTTCAAACACTGAAGCTTTCTTT
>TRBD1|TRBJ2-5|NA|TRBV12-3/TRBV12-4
CASRRTGWGKETQYF
TGTGCCAGCAGAAGGACAGGTTGGGGGAAAGAGACCCAGTACTTC
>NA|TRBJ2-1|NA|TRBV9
CASSTSAAGARYNEQFF
NA
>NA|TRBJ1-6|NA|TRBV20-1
CSARSGGSYSPLHF
TGCAGTGCTAGGTCTGGGGGGAGTTATTCACCCCTCCACTTT
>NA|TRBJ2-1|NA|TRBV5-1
CASSPGGLGDNEQFF
TGCGCCAGCAGCCCCGGGGGTCTGGGCGATAATGAGCAGTTCTTC
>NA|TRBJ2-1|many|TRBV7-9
CASSSRGNEQFF
TGTGCCAGCAGCTCGAGGGGTAATGAGCAGTTCTTC
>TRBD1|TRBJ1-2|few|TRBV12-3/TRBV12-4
CASSLAQGDGYTF
TGTGCCAGCAGTTTAGCGCAGGGGGATGGCTACACCTTC
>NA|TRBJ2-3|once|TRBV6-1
CASRIVRGSLTQYF
TGTGCCAGCAGGATAGTAAGGGGTAGCTTGACGCAGTATTTT
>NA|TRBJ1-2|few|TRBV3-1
CASSQSAGNYGYTF
TGTGCCAGCAGCCAATCAGCAGGGAACTATGGCTACACCTTC
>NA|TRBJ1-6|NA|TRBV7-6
CTSSSNPTGRSPLHF
TGTACCAGCAGCTCGAATCCTACAGGGAGGTCACCCCTCCACTTT
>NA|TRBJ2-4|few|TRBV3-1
CASSQGDPQNIQYF
TGTGCCAGCAGCCAGGGGGACCCCCAAAACATTCAGTACTTC
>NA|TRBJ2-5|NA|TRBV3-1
CASSQDTRVETQYF
TGTGCCAGCAGCCAAGATACCAGGGTAGAGACCCAGTACTTC
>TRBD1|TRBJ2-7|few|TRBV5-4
CASSSPGQGNEQYF
TGTGCCAGCAGCTCGCCGGGACAGGGCAACGAGCAGTACTTC
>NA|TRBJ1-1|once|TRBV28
CASRKRGTEAFF
TGTGCCAGCAGGAAAAGGGGCACTGAAGCTTTCTTT
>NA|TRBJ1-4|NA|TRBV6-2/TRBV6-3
CASRDYSGLDEKLFF
TGTGCCAGCAGAGACTATTCGGGGTTGGATGAAAAACTGTTTTTT
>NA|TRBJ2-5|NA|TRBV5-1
CASRLGLLNEQYF
TGCGCCAGCCGACTAGGCCTCCTCAATGAGCAGTACTTC
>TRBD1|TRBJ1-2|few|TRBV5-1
CASSLGQGALSYGYTF
TGCGCCAGCAGCTTGGGCCAGGGGGCGTTGAGCTATGGCTACACCTTC
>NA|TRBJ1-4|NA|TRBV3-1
CASSQQNLPGATNEKLFF
TGTGCCAGCAGCCAGCAAAATCTACCGGGGGCAACTAATGAAAAACTGTTTTTT
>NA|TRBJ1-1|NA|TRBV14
CASSQGAHTEAFF
TGTGCCAGCAGCCAAGGAGCTCACACTGAAGCTTTCTTT
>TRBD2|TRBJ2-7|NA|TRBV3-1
CASSQASGGHSYEQYF
TGTGCCAGCAGCCAAGCTAGCGGGGGCCACTCCTACGAGCAGTACTTC
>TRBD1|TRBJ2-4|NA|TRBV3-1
CASSQGPGQGAQNIQYF
TGTGCCAGCAGCCAAGGGCCGGGACAGGGGGCGCAAAACATTCAGTACTTC
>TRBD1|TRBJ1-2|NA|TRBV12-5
CASGLAGQGVYGYTF
TGTGCTAGTGGTTTGGCGGGACAGGGTGTCTATGGCTACACCTTC
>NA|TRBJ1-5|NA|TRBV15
CATSRQQGGSQPQHF
TGTGCCACCAGCAGGCAACAGGGTGGGAGTCAGCCCCAGCATTTT
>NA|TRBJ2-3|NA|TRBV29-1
CSVSKSSNTDTQYF
TGCAGCGTCTCCAAATCGTCAAACACAGATACGCAGTATTTT
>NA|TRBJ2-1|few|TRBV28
CASSLGSQVQFF
TGTGCCAGCAGTTTAGGATCCCAAGTGCAGTTCTTC
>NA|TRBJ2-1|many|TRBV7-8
CASSLAWHEQFF
TGTGCCAGCAGCCTTGCGTGGCATGAGCAGTTCTTC
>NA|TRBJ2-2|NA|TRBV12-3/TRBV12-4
CASRQGVNTGELFF
TGTGCCAGCAGGCAGGGAGTGAACACCGGGGAGCTGTTTTTT
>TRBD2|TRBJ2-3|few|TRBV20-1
CSASPYPRLAGGQDTQYF
TGCAGTGCTAGTCCCTATCCGAGACTAGCGGGGGGGCAAGATACGCAGTATTTT
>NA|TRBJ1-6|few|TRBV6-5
CASSPSGSSYNSPLHF
TGTGCCAGCAGCCCCTCTGGGAGCTCCTATAATTCACCCCTCCACTTT
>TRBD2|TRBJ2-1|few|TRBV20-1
CSATGTSVYEQFF
TGCAGTGCCACCGGGACTAGTGTCTATGAGCAGTTCTTC
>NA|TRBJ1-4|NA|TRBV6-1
CASSTHNEKLFF
TGTGCCAGCAGTACCCATAATGAAAAACTGTTTTTT
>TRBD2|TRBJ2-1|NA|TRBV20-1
CSAREAGEAGNEQFF
TGCAGTGCTAGAGAAGCGGGAGAAGCGGGAAATGAGCAGTTCTTC
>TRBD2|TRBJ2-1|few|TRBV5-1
CASSPGGAEYEQFF
TGCGCCAGCAGCCCCGGGGGGGCCGAGTATGAGCAGTTCTTC